One and the same sample provided the 5 T cell receptor beta chains below, sequenced in a study of shared clonotypes between healthy human individuals. Clones were sequenced by immunoSEQ multiplex PCR, and TCRdb holds only the in-frame ones, with some missing. Of a few million clones in the sample, over 90% were seen once. The specimen was naive CD4+ T cells from PBMCs. Documented subset: CD45RA+ positively selected. These receptors originate from a man in his late teens or twenties in good health. Some clones in this sample may be carry-over from other donors' samples.

There are a few counts of this clone. The chain is built from TRBV5-1 and TRBJ1-1; D remains unclear. V was trimmed by 1 base and J by 4 bases, leaving 17 bases between them. The CDR3 is made up of 16 amino acids. Germline assignment: CDR1 SGHRS and CDR2 YFSETQ. The CDR3 loop is CASSLSTVGFATEAFF. Written as DNA, the CDR3 is TGCGCCAGCAGCTTGAGCACGGTCGGCTTTGCCACTGAAGCTTTCTTT.

The chain employs TRBV23-1 and TRBJ1-5; D might be TRBD1 (6 bases). TRBV23-1 is reported as an ORF; its role is uncertain. V lost 7 bases to trimming and J lost 6 bases, with 19 bases between them. The CDR3 length is 15 residues. The CDR3 DNA reads TGCGCCAGCAAGGGGCACAGGGCGTGTAGTCAGCCCCAGCATTTT. It translates to CASKGHRACSQPQHF.

The chain is built from TRBV6-1 and TRBJ2-5; TRBD1 matches at 8 bases. CDR3 length: 14 amino acids. The germline V gene has CDR1 MNHNS and CDR2 SASEGT. V was clipped by 8 bases and J by 3 bases; unmatched bases: 8. The CDR3 loop reads CASSPQGAEETQYF. The CDR3 DNA sequence: TGTGCCAGCTCTCCCCAGGGGGCCGAAGAGACCCAGTACTTC.

For this clone: This sample also contains other DNA sequences that code for the same CDR3. The chain carries TRBV5-1 and TRBJ2-5; D possibly corresponds to TRBD1 (5 bases). V lost 3 bases to trimming and J lost 5 bases, with 17 bases between them. This CDR3 has 15 residues. The germline CDR1 and CDR2 sequences are SGHRS and YFSETQ. The CDR3 bases are TGCGCCAGCAGCTCGGATGGTACAGGCGAGGAGACCCAGTACTTC. Translation: CASSSDGTGEETQYF.

Notes on this clone: The identical CDR3 is also encoded by other nucleotide sequences in the sample. The rearrangement links TRBV28 to TRBJ2-7, with D unclear. The CDR3 covers 12 residues. Per the germline V gene, CDR1 is MDHEN and CDR2 is SYDVKM. V was cut by 2 bases and J by 3 bases, with 5 bases left in between. CDR3 bases: TGTGCCAGCAGTTTAGGTGTCTACGAGCAGTACTTC. It yields the protein CASSLGVYEQYF.